This record covers a single TCR beta chain. The target antigen is unknown. The data were taken from a study of cytomegalovirus exposure and HLA in healthy donors. The CDR3 consists of 13 residues. Per the germline V gene, CDR1 is SGHTA and CDR2 is FQGTGA. The germline V and J ends were trimmed by 1 base and 4 bases, with 5 bases remaining between them. Study-level results: A few V segments could not be told apart, such as TRBV6-2 and TRBV6-3, and were left out. In an earlier analysis, productive rearrangement rates for most beta V segments clustered near 87% or 30%.

The PCR contained 60 Vbeta and 13 Jbeta primers. Profiled with immunoSEQ multiplex PCR; TCRdb holds only in-frame clones, not every one. The sample consists of 100,000 to 150,000 clones, around three quarters of them appearing once. Sequencing was performed on PBMCs. This chain connects TRBV7-3 to TRBJ2-1; D is ambiguous. This clonotype originated in a woman aged 45-59 years in good health and CMV-seronegative. CDR3 in DNA: TGTGCCAGCAGCTTAATTGAGTACAATGAGCAGTTCTTC. Translating it yields CASSLIEYNEQFF.